The 11 T cell receptor beta chains presented below share a single source sample, sequenced in a study of OX40 agonist ivuxolimab in advanced cancers. Assay: immunoSEQ multiplex PCR; the TCRdb copy retains only in-frame clones and omits some. This table holds tens of thousands of clones, about 89% found once. Sequences were derived from CD4+ or CD8+ T cells sorted from blood, sampled in a trial of the OX40 agonist ivuxolimab. All receptors come from an adult with an advanced solid tumor such as melanoma, head and neck, liver or kidney cancer.

V is TRBV7-9 and J is TRBJ2-7, with TRBD1 matching over 8 bases. Germline CDR1 and CDR2: SEHNR and FQNEAQ (reference sequence). Trimming removed 4 bases from V and 4 bases from J; junction bases left unmatched: 9. CDR3 length: 15 residues. CDR3 DNA: TGTGCCAGCAGCTCGGCCGGGACAGGTAATTACGAGCAGTACTTC. Translated: CASSSAGTGNYEQYF.

V usage is TRBV19 and J usage is TRBJ2-5; possibly TRBD1 for D (6 bases). The germline V and J ends were trimmed by 4 bases and 4 bases, with 10 bases remaining between them. Germline values: CDR1 LNHDA, CDR2 SQIVND (reference sequence). CDR3 length equals 13 residues. The CDR3 loop is CASSKTGLETQYF. Here the CDR3 DNA reads TGTGCCAGTAGTAAAACAGGGTTAGAGACCCAGTACTTC.

This clone was found once. The chain uses TRBV4-3 and TRBJ2-7; 10 bases map to TRBD2. The V gene's germline CDR1 is LGHNA and CDR2 YSLEER. V dropped 4 bases and J dropped 4; count of bases not matched to a gene: 10. The CDR3 spans 16 residues. The CDR3 spells CASSPGVLAGVYEQYF. Written as DNA, the CDR3 is TGCGCCAGCAGCCCAGGCGTCCTAGCGGGAGTATACGAGCAGTACTTC.

This clone was found once. The chain is built from TRBV7-9 and TRBJ2-3; a weak D match, TRBD1 (6 bases). The germline gives CDR1 SEHNR, CDR2 FQNEAQ (reference sequence). V shed 5 bases and J shed 2 bases, with 11 bases lying between them. This CDR3 has 14 residues. In DNA, the CDR3 is TGTGCCAGCAGCGATTGGGACAACACAGATACGCAGTATTTT. Protein: CASSDWDNTDTQYF.

The chain has TRBV4-3 and TRBJ2-7; TRBD1 matches 7 bases. CDR3 size: 14 residues. V gave up 1 base and J gave up 4 bases; unmatched junction bases: 4. Germline lookup yields CDR1 LGHNA and CDR2 YSLEER. For the CDR3, the DNA is TGCGCCAGCAGCCAAGCAGGGGGAATGTACGAGCAGTACTTC. This sequence encodes CASSQAGGMYEQYF.

This clone was seen more than once but under ten times. The V gene is TRBV5-4, the J gene TRBJ2-1, with 7 positions matching TRBD2. The CDR3 has 17 residues. CDR1 is SGHNT, CDR2 YYREEE, per germline (reference sequence). V was pared by 9 bases and J by 6 bases, with 21 bases of the junction left unmatched. CDR3 DNA: TGTGCCACCCCGAGGGATCTGCGGGAGCGATCGTCCAATGAGCAGTTCTTC. Encoded protein: CATPRDLRERSSNEQFF.

The J gene is TRBJ2-2, the V gene TRBV19, with D possibly matching TRBD2 (7 bases). The CDR3 length is 18 residues. Germline V gives CDR1 LNHDA, CDR2 SQIVND (reference sequence). V was pared by 6 bases and J by 0 bases, with 20 bases between. For the CDR3, the DNA is TGTGCCAGTAGCGATCCGAGGGGGGGGTCCCCGAACACCGGGGAGCTGTTTTTT. It codes for CASSDPRGGSPNTGELFF.

V usage is TRBV19 and J usage is TRBJ1-1; D gene unclear. Per germline, CDR1 LNHDA and CDR2 SQIVND (reference sequence). V shed 9 bases and J shed 2 bases, with 13 bases lying between them. This CDR3 spans 13 amino acids. The CDR3 protein is CASETSVNTEAFF. The CDR3, as DNA: TGTGCCAGCGAAACTAGTGTTAACACTGAAGCTTTCTTT.

The chain recombines TRBV7-3 with TRBJ2-5, with D possibly being TRBD1 or TRBD2 (5 bases each). Trimming cost V 4 bases and J 5 bases, with 17 bases left between them. CDR1 is SGHTA, CDR2 FQGTGA, per germline. CDR3 length: 15 amino acids. The CDR3: CASSSGTAVGETQYF. The CDR3 DNA reads as TGTGCCAGCAGCTCAGGGACGGCCGTTGGGGAGACCCAGTACTTC.

The rearrangement links TRBV7-3 to TRBJ2-1; TRBD2 agrees at 14 bases. V lost 5 bases, J lost 10 bases, and 7 bases stayed unmatched. CDR1 is SGHTA, CDR2 FQGTGA, per germline. The CDR3 is 15 amino acids. This chain's CDR3 is CASSAGTSGSQEQFF. In DNA form, the CDR3 reads TGTGCCAGCAGCGCTGGGACTAGCGGGAGTCAAGAGCAGTTCTTC.

The rearrangement joins TRBV6-6 to TRBJ2-5; 11 bases agree with TRBD1. Per the germline V gene, CDR1 is MNHNY and CDR2 is SVGAGI (reference sequence). CDR3 size: 15 residues. Trimming removed 6 bases from V and 2 bases from J; junction bases left unmatched: 5. The CDR3 region is CASSWTGGFQETQYF. CDR3 nucleotide sequence: TGTGCCAGCAGCTGGACAGGGGGCTTTCAAGAGACCCAGTACTTC.